This T cell receptor beta chain originates from a study of identical twins. The sample holds one count of this clonotype. The germline CDR1 and CDR2 sequences are MDHEN and SYDVKM. Trimming removed 4 bases from V and 6 bases from J, with 16 bases in between. The CDR3 sequence is 15 residues long. Each CDR3 protein is one row after TCRdb ran MiXCR on the 5' RACE reads. The sample contains 700,000 or so distinct CDR3 sequences, around 8.3% of which appear only once. The same sample was also used in a study of yellow fever vaccine responses in identical twins. This second study notes: Reportedly, the T cell response mounted by twins to vaccine seemed partly convergent, partly personalized.

This sequence was found in a woman under 30 in good health. V usage is TRBV28 and J usage is TRBJ2-1, with D possibly TRBD1 on 5 matching bases. The source material was PBMCs. Written as DNA, the CDR3 is TGTGCCAGCAGTTCCGAGCAGGGAAGATTCAATGAGCAGTTCTTC. Its protein product is CASSSEQGRFNEQFF.